This T cell receptor (beta chain) was documented in a study of monozygotic twins with inflammatory bowel disease. CDR1 is MDHEN, CDR2 SYDVKM, per germline. This CDR3 comprises 15 residues. From its re-call of the 5' RACE reads, TCRdb lists each CDR3 protein once, without DNA. This sample lists approximately 330,000 distinct CDR3 sequences; its ten largest clones have roughly 2%. Sample: blood. The TCR comes from a human donor with ulcerative colitis or Crohn's disease, or a healthy co-twin of an affected twin (not recorded which). This sequence joins TRBV28 and TRBJ2-7; TCRdb's D call, TRBD2, is unchecked because there is no DNA. The CDR3 is CASSPLGAGDYEQYF. The full variable domain, completed using reference TRBV28 and TRBJ2-7, is DVKVTQSSRYLVKRTGEKVFLECVQDMDHENMFWYRQDPGLGLRLIYFSYDVKMKEKGDIPEGYSVSREKKERFSLILESASTNQTSMYLCASSPLGAGDYEQYFGPGTRLTVT.